The 32 T cell receptor beta chains below were found in one sample sequenced in a study of OX40 agonist ivuxolimab in advanced cancers. Data came from immunoSEQ multiplex PCR; TCRdb stores just in-frame clones and leaves some out. The data contain tens of thousands of clones, roughly 85% of them singletons. The sample consisted of CD4+ or CD8+ T cells sorted from blood, taken in a trial of the OX40 agonist ivuxolimab. The receptors were sampled from an adult with an advanced solid tumor such as melanoma, head and neck, liver or kidney cancer.

The chain is built from TRBV29-1 and TRBJ1-2; D perhaps matches TRBD1 (6 bases). V dropped 6 bases and J dropped 2 bases, with 19 bases sitting between them. Looked up from germline, CDR1 is SQVTM and CDR2 is ANQGSEA. This CDR3 is 15 amino acids long. The CDR3 DNA reads TGCAGCGTGGCCCCTGGGGGGGCCCTGAACTATGGCTACACCTTC. Translation: CSVAPGGALNYGYTF.

This clone was detected only once. The chain links TRBV11-2 to TRBJ2-7; maybe TRBD2 (6 bases). This CDR3 is built from 11 residues. Germline V CDR1 and CDR2: SGHAT, FQNNGV. Trimming stripped 4 bases from V and 6 bases from J, with 7 bases between. CDR3 in amino acids: CASSSGGEQYF. The CDR3, as DNA: TGTGCCAGCAGCTCCGGGGGCGAGCAGTACTTC.

The table lists this clone with a few counts. The genes are TRBV19 and TRBJ2-1; TRBD2 agrees at 9 bases. V shed 6 bases and J 4 bases; nucleotides not matched to a gene: 4. CDR1 LNHDA and CDR2 SQIVND come from the germline V gene (reference sequence). This CDR3 is built from 14 residues. This CDR3 is CASRRLAEYNEQFF. CDR3 coding DNA: TGTGCCAGTAGACGACTAGCGGAATACAATGAGCAGTTCTTC.

This chain joins TRBV19 and TRBJ1-4; D is uncertain. Germline V gene lookup returns CDR1 LNHDA and CDR2 SQIVND (reference sequence). CDR3 size: 14 residues. Trimming cost V 3 bases and J 7 bases, with 12 bases left between them. As DNA, the CDR3 is TGTGCCAGTAGTATGTCCGGGTCTGGTGAAAAACTGTTTTTT. This gives the protein CASSMSGSGEKLFF.

The J gene is TRBJ2-7, the V gene TRBV5-4, with 10 bases that match TRBD2. The CDR3 runs 14 residues. CDR1 and CDR2 from the germline V gene are SGHNT and YYREEE (reference sequence). V lost 4 bases to trimming and J lost 4 bases; unmatched junction nucleotides: 5. The CDR3 nucleotides read TGTGCCAGCAGCGTAGCGGGAGGACAGTACGAGCAGTACTTC. As protein: CASSVAGGQYEQYF. Looking up the rest from reference TRBV5-4 and TRBJ2-7 gives the full variable domain: ETGVTQSPTHLIKTRGQQVTLRCSSQSGHNTVSWYQQALGQGPQFIFQYYREEENGRGNFPPRFSGLQFPNYSSELNVNALELDDSALYLCASSVAGGQYEQYFGPGTRLTVT.

This sequence joins TRBV9 and TRBJ2-6, with no clear D. The CDR3 is 12 amino acids. Germline V CDR1 and CDR2: SGDLS, YYNGEE. V was shortened by 3 bases and J by 7 bases, with 5 bases between the two germline ends. The CDR3 region has the DNA TGTGCCAGCAGCGGCCCAGCCAACGTCCTGACTTTC. As protein: CASSGPANVLTF.

This clone turned up a few times. V is TRBV10-1 and J is TRBJ2-4, with D hard to call. The CDR3 sequence is 15 residues long. CDR1 and CDR2 (germline): WNHNN, SYGVQD (reference sequence). V dropped 0 bases and J dropped 6 bases, with 12 bases sitting between them. For the CDR3, the DNA is TGCGCCAGCAGTGAGTCGAGAGGCCCGGGAAACATTCAGTACTTC. Protein product: CASSESRGPGNIQYF.

This chain links TRBV5-5 with TRBJ2-7; a weak D match, TRBD1 (6 bases). The CDR3 has 11 amino acids. The germline V gene has CDR1 SGHKS and CDR2 YYEKEE (reference sequence). V lost 7 bases to trimming and J lost 6 bases, with 11 bases between them. This chain's CDR3 is CASLLGGEQYF. As DNA, the CDR3 is TGTGCCAGCCTTCTAGGGGGCGAGCAGTACTTC.

The chain uses TRBV7-9 and TRBJ1-1; tentatively, D is TRBD1 (6 bases). The CDR3 consists of 14 residues. V dropped 0 bases and J dropped 1 base, with 6 bases sitting between them. The germline CDR1 and CDR2 sequences are SEHNR and FQNEAQ (reference sequence). The DNA of the CDR3 is TGTGCCAGCAGCTTAGCGACAGGGAACACTGAAGCTTTCTTT. It yields the protein CASSLATGNTEAFF.

This sequence joins TRBV27 and TRBJ2-4; 9 bases are shared with TRBD2. Germline-derived CDR1 and CDR2 are MNHEY and SMNVEV (reference sequence). CDR3 length: 16 amino acids. Germline trimming cut 2 bases from V and 2 bases from J; bases unmatched to any gene: 4. CDR3 sequence reads: CASSLAGGPTKNIQYF. Written as DNA, the CDR3 is TGTGCCAGCAGTTTAGCGGGGGGGCCGACCAAAAACATTCAGTACTTC.

The chain uses TRBV7-2 and TRBJ2-5, with D perhaps matching TRBD2 (5 bases). The CDR3 covers 17 residues. Germline assignment: CDR1 SGHTA and CDR2 FQGNSA. V lost 2 bases and J lost 2, with 18 bases in between. The CDR3, as DNA: TGTGCCAGCAGCTTATCATTCGAAGGATCGGGGCAAGAGACCCAGTACTTC. Residues: CASSLSFEGSGQETQYF.

V usage is TRBV11-2 and J usage is TRBJ2-5; D tentatively fits TRBD1 or TRBD2 (5 bases each). From germline, CDR1 is SGHAT and CDR2 FQNNGV. Trimming left V 6 bases short and J 9 bases short, with 23 bases between. The CDR3 consists of 15 residues. The CDR3 sequence: CASSPRGRAGAAQYF. As DNA, the CDR3 is TGTGCCAGCAGTCCGAGGGGCAGGGCGGGTGCGGCCCAGTACTTC.

V and J are TRBV5-1 and TRBJ2-3, with D tentatively TRBD1 (6 bases). Germline assignment: CDR1 SGHRS and CDR2 YFSETQ. V was clipped by 2 bases and J by 1 base, with 11 bases between them. The CDR3 covers 15 residues. CDR3 in amino acids: CASSFQQGRTDTQYF. CDR3 DNA: TGCGCCAGCAGCTTTCAACAGGGTCGCACAGATACGCAGTATTTT.

The CDR3 DNA reads as TGTGCCAGCACCCGGACAGGCTACGAGCAGTACTTC. It translates to CASTRTGYEQYF. The chain employs TRBV6-1 and TRBJ2-7, with TRBD1 matching over 7 bases. The V segment lost 7 bases and the J segment 3 bases; nucleotides outside the gene matches: 3. The CDR3 spans 12 residues. Germline lookup yields CDR1 MNHNS and CDR2 SASEGT.

This sequence joins TRBV7-3 and TRBJ2-2; TRBD2 matches at 7 bases. Germline values: CDR1 SGHTA, CDR2 FQGTGA. Trimming took 3 bases from V and 2 from J; bases not matched to a gene: 6. This CDR3 is built from 16 residues. DNA for the CDR3: TGTGCCAGCAGCTTGAACCAAGCGGGAAACACCGGGGAGCTGTTTTTT. Amino acid sequence: CASSLNQAGNTGELFF.

The chain employs TRBV6-1 and TRBJ1-3; D is ambiguous. Per the germline V gene, CDR1 is MNHNS and CDR2 is SASEGT. Trimming took off 7 bases at V and 0 bases at J, with 10 bases between the two ends. The CDR3 has 14 amino acids. CDR3 nucleotides: TGTGCCAGCAAAGTCGGAGGCTCTGGAAACACCATATATTTT. Protein: CASKVGGSGNTIYF.

This clone has only a few counts. The V and J genes are TRBV28 and TRBJ1-2, with a weak D call TRBD1 (6 bases). The CDR3 extends over 12 amino acids. Trimming took off 3 bases at V and 8 bases at J, with 10 bases between the two ends. Per the germline V gene, CDR1 is MDHEN and CDR2 is SYDVKM. The CDR3 here is CASSFRGKGYTF. In DNA form, the CDR3 reads TGTGCCAGCAGTTTCAGGGGTAAGGGCTACACCTTC.

This sequence joins TRBV2 and TRBJ1-5; D is uncertain. The CDR3 extends over 12 amino acids. Per the germline V gene, CDR1 is SNHLY and CDR2 is FYNNEI. Trimming pared 3 bases from V and 3 bases from J, leaving 3 bases between. CDR3: CASSDTNQPQHF. As DNA, the CDR3 is TGTGCCAGCAGTGACACCAATCAGCCCCAGCATTTT. Full variable domain (missing parts from reference TRBV2 and TRBJ1-5): EPEVTQTPSHQVTQMGQEVILRCVPISNHLYFYWYRQILGQKVEFLVSFYNNEISEKSEIFDDQFSVERPDGSNFTLKIRSTKLEDSAMYFCASSDTNQPQHFGDGTRLSIL.

This chain connects TRBV28 to TRBJ2-5, with D unresolved. Germline V gene sequence: CDR1 MDHEN, CDR2 SYDVKM. V lost 2 bases and J 5 bases, leaving 9 bases between the germline ends. This CDR3 comprises 13 residues. The CDR3 sequence: CASSLRAGETQYF. CDR3 coding DNA: TGTGCCAGCAGTTTACGGGCTGGGGAGACCCAGTACTTC.

The chain employs TRBV4-1 and TRBJ1-6; D remains ambiguous. Deletions cut 0 bases from V and 6 bases from J, with 9 bases between. Per the germline V gene, CDR1 is MGHRA and CDR2 is YSYEKL. This CDR3 spans 15 amino acids. DNA for the CDR3: TGCGCCAGCAGCCAAGATTTGGGGTCTAATTCACCCCTCCACTTT. Its protein product is CASSQDLGSNSPLHF.

This chain uses TRBV11-3 with TRBJ1-2; TRBD1 agrees at 8 bases. V shed 4 bases, J shed 3 bases, and the junction held 4 bases outside the gene matches. CDR3 length: 14 residues. CDR1 is SGHNT, CDR2 YENEEA, per germline. CDR3 sequence: CASSWGQDDYGYTF. In DNA form, the CDR3 reads TGTGCCAGCAGCTGGGGACAGGACGACTATGGCTACACCTTC.

This clone was picked up one time. This chain links TRBV5-1 with TRBJ2-5; 13 bases line up with TRBD2. Germline trimming cut 0 bases from V and 2 bases from J; bases unmatched to any gene: 7. Germline values: CDR1 SGHRS, CDR2 YFSETQ. This CDR3 is built from 18 residues. CDR3 protein: CASSLVPTSGRGQETQYF. The CDR3, as DNA: TGCGCCAGCAGCTTGGTGCCTACTAGCGGGAGGGGACAAGAGACCCAGTACTTC.

V gene TRBV5-8 combines with J gene TRBJ2-1, with D possibly matching TRBD1 (6 bases). The CDR3 totals 17 residues. CDR1 is SGHTS, CDR2 YDEGEE, per germline. Trimming stripped 2 bases from V and 4 bases from J, with 19 bases between. The CDR3 coding sequence is TGTGCCAGCAGCTTTGCTGGGACACCGAAGCAGTACAATGAGCAGTTCTTC. This translates into CASSFAGTPKQYNEQFF.

The rearrangement joins TRBV4-1 to TRBJ1-6; D ambiguous. V lost 2 bases and J 0 bases, leaving 5 bases between the germline ends. Germline V lookup: CDR1 MGHRA, CDR2 YSYEKL. The CDR3 runs to 15 residues. The CDR3 is CASSQLSSYNSPLHF. CDR3 DNA sequence: TGCGCCAGCAGCCAACTTAGCTCCTATAATTCACCCCTCCACTTT.

This clone occurred a few times. The chain joins TRBV7-2 to TRBJ1-2; 9 bases are shared with TRBD1. Germline CDR1 SGHTA, CDR2 FQGNSA. The CDR3 extends over 18 amino acids. V lost 5 bases and J lost 4; bases outside the gene matches: 17. The DNA of the CDR3 is TGTGCCAGCAGCCCAAGGGGGGGGACCGGGACAGGGATCTATGGCTACACCTTC. Translated, it gives CASSPRGGTGTGIYGYTF. Full variable domain (outside the CDR3, taken from reference TRBV7-2 and TRBJ1-2): GAGVSQSPSNKVTEKGKDVELRCDPISGHTALYWYRQSLGQGLEFLIYFQGNSAPDKSGLPSDRFSAERTGGSVSTLTIQRTQQEDSAVYLCASSPRGGTGTGIYGYTFGSGTRLTVV.

The chain uses TRBV6-5 and TRBJ1-1, with TRBD1 identical over 7 bases. The CDR3 loop spans 14 amino acids. The germline V gene encodes CDR1 MNHEY and CDR2 SVGAGI. V lost 6 bases to trimming and J lost 5 bases; unmatched junction nucleotides: 9. The CDR3, as DNA: TGTGCCAGCAGGGGTTCAGGGGGTAGGACTGAAGCTTTCTTT. Amino acids: CASRGSGGRTEAFF.

The chain has TRBV6-5 and TRBJ1-1, with 7 nucleotides matching TRBD1. The CDR3 covers 15 residues. Germline values: CDR1 MNHEY, CDR2 SVGAGI. The V segment lost 5 bases and the J segment 3 bases; nucleotides outside the gene matches: 9. DNA for the CDR3: TGTGCCAGCAGTGGTCTCAGGGGGTCGGACACTGAAGCTTTCTTT. This codes for CASSGLRGSDTEAFF.

The rearrangement joins TRBV6-5 to TRBJ1-2, with D maybe TRBD1 (5 bases). V gave up 2 bases and J gave up 9 bases, with 7 bases separating them. CDR3 length: 11 residues. Germline CDR1 and CDR2: MNHEY and SVGAGI. The CDR3 DNA follows: TGTGCCAGCAGTTACCAGGGACGCTACACCTTC. Translation gives CASSYQGRYTF.

The V call is TRBV5-4, the J call TRBJ1-5; no clear D. The CDR3 runs to 10 residues. Germline V gene lookup returns CDR1 SGHNT and CDR2 YYREEE (reference sequence). Trimming left V 4 bases short and J 11 bases short, with 7 bases between. The CDR3 spells CASSRPAQHF. DNA for the CDR3: TGTGCCAGCAGCCGTCCAGCCCAGCATTTT.

The gene calls are TRBV7-8 and TRBJ2-7, with D possibly TRBD2 on 7 matching bases. V shed 1 base and J shed 3 bases, with 13 bases lying between them. Germline loops: CDR1 SGHVS, CDR2 FQNEAQ. The CDR3 has 15 amino acids. CDR3 in DNA: TGTGCCAGCAGCTTAGTCGCGGGGGCTAACTACGAGCAGTACTTC. Its protein is CASSLVAGANYEQYF.

CDR3 DNA: TGTGCCAGCAGCTTAGAGAAGGGTGTGGTGTTTTTT. Protein sequence: CASSLEKGVVFF. This chain uses TRBV7-9 with TRBJ2-2; D remains ambiguous. This CDR3 region has 12 residues. V lost 1 base and J 15 bases, leaving 12 bases between the germline ends. Germline CDR1 is SEHNR and CDR2 is FQNEAQ (reference sequence).

V is TRBV11-3 and J is TRBJ1-2; D might be TRBD1 (5 bases). Germline CDR1 and CDR2: SGHNT and YENEEA. Trimming shortened V by 5 bases and J by 7 bases, and 14 bases separated the two germline ends. The CDR3 consists of 13 residues. The DNA of the CDR3 is TGTGCCAGCAGCGCGACCAGGGTTTCTGGCTACACCTTC. Protein: CASSATRVSGYTF.